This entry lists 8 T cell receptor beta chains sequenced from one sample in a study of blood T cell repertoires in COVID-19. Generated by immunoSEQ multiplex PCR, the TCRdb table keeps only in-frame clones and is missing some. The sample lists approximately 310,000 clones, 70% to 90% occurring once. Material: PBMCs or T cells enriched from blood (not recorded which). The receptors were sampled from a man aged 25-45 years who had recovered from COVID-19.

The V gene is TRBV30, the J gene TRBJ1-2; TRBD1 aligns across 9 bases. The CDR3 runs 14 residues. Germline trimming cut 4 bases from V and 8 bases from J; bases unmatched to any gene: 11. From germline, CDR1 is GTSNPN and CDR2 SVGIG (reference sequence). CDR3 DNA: TGTGCCTGGATCATACAGGGGGCTAGTCGAGGCTACACCTTC. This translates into CAWIIQGASRGYTF.

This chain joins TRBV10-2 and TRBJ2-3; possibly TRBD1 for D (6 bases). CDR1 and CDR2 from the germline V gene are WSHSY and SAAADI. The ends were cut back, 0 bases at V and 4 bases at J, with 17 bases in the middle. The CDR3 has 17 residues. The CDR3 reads CASSESAGVSFADTQYF. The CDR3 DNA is TGCGCCAGCAGTGAGTCCGCAGGGGTTTCGTTTGCAGATACGCAGTATTTT.

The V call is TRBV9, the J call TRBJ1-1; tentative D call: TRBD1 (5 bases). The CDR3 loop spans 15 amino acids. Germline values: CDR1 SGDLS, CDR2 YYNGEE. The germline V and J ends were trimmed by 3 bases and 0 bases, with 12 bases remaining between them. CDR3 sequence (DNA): TGTGCCAGCAGCGCAGGCGGGGGATTGAACACTGAAGCTTTCTTT. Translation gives CASSAGGGLNTEAFF.

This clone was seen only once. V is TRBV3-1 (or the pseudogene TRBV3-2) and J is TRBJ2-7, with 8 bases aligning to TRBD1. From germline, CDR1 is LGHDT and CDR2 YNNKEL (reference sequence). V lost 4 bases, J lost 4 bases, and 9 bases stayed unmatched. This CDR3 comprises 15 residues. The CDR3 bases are TGTGCCAGCAGCCTCGGCCGGACAGGGCGGTACGAGCAGTACTTC. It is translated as CASSLGRTGRYEQYF.

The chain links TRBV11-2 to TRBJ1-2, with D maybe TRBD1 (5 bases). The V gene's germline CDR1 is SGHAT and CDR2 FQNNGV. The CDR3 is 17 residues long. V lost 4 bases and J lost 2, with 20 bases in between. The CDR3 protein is CASSSFRAAGMNYGYTF. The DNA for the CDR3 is TGTGCCAGCAGCTCATTCAGGGCGGCGGGGATGAACTATGGCTACACCTTC.

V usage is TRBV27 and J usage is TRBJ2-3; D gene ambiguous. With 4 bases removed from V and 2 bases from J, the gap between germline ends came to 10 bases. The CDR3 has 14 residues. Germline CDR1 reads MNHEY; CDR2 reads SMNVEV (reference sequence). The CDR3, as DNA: TGTGCCAGCAGTTCTGGGCCGTCCACAGATACGCAGTATTTT. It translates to CASSSGPSTDTQYF.

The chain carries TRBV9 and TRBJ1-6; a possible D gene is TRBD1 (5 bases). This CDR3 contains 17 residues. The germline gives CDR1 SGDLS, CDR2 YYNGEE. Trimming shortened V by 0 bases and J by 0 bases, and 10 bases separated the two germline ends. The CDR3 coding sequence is TGTGCCAGCAGCGTAGGTCCCGGGGGCTCCTATAATTCACCCCTCCACTTT. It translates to CASSVGPGGSYNSPLHF. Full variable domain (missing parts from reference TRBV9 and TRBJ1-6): DSGVTQTPKHLITATGQRVTLRCSPRSGDLSVYWYQQSLDQGLQFLIQYYNGEERAKGNILERFSAQQFPDLHSELNLSSLELGDSALYFCASSVGPGGSYNSPLHFGNGTRLTVT.

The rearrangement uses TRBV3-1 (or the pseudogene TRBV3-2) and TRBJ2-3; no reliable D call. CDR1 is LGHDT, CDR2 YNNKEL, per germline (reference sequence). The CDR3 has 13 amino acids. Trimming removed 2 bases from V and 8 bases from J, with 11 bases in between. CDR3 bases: TGTGCCAGCAGCCAAAACTCCCCCGGTACGCAGTATTTT. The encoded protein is CASSQNSPGTQYF.